Sequencing of this T cell receptor beta chain was carried out in a study of cytomegalovirus exposure and HLA in healthy donors. 60 Vbeta and 13 Jbeta primers were used in PCR. The data were produced by immunoSEQ multiplex PCR, yet TCRdb's version contains in-frame clones alone and is incomplete. The data show tens of thousands of clones, around 65% seen once. The V and J ends lost 2 bases and 4 bases, in that order; junction bases with no gene match: 6. The CDR3 extends over 16 amino acids. Germline CDR1 is SGDLS and CDR2 is YYNGEE. General observations from the study: Some public TCRs appeared in many individuals, while most sequences were rare. A prior analysis recorded that most TCR beta V segments were productive about 90% or about 30% of the time. Sequencing likely caused a cluster of highly shared sequence variants. Cytomegalovirus-associated status was assigned to 164 TCR beta chains.

Worth noting for this clone: Its antigen remains unidentified.

The chain uses TRBV9 and TRBJ2-2; 9 bases fit TRBD1. The source of this sequence is a man aged 55 to 70 in good health and CMV-seropositive. The sequenced sample consisted of PBMCs. The CDR3 here is CASSVWTGVRTGELFF. The CDR3 coding sequence is TGTGCCAGCAGCGTTTGGACAGGGGTTCGCACCGGGGAGCTGTTTTTT.